This is a list of T cell receptor beta chains from one sample in a study of T cells in Graves' hyperthyroidism and ophthalmopathy. TCRdb ran MiXCR on the multiplex PCR reads and lists one entry per CDR3 protein. This table has hundreds of thousands of distinct CDR3 sequences, approximately 18% appearing once. Sequenced sample: blood. The receptors come from a man between 45 and 60 years old with Graves' ophthalmopathy. Each CDR3 is given with its conserved first and last residue. Fields, in order: J gene, clone size, D gene, V gene, CDR3 protein, CDR3 DNA. The D gene is left open where the match is weak. Expanded clones get a size class; other rows say once, few or many, or leave the size out.

j_gene: TRBJ2-7; abundance: many; d_gene: TRBD2; v_gene: TRBV20-1; CDR3aa: CSARDPAGGTYEQYF; CDR3nt: TGCAGTGCTAGAGATCCAGCGGGGGGGACCTACGAGCAGTACTTC
j_gene: TRBJ2-1; abundance: many; d_gene: TRBD2; v_gene: TRBV11-2; CDR3aa: CASSKGLAPFF; CDR3nt: TGTGCCAGCAGCAAGGGACTAGCGCCGTTCTTC
j_gene: TRBJ2-6; abundance: -; d_gene: -; v_gene: TRBV18; CDR3aa: CASSPPNGWTGANVLTF; CDR3nt: TGTGCCAGCTCACCACCGAATGGATGGACTGGGGCCAACGTCCTGACTTTC
j_gene: TRBJ2-3; abundance: few; d_gene: TRBD1; v_gene: TRBV12-3/TRBV12-4; CDR3aa: CASSPGAGGKTDTQYF; CDR3nt: TGTGCCAGCAGTCCCGGGGCAGGGGGCAAGACAGATACGCAGTATTTT
j_gene: TRBJ2-2; abundance: many; d_gene: TRBD2; v_gene: TRBV11-2; CDR3aa: CASSPRSGRYTGELFF; CDR3nt: TGTGCCAGCAGCCCGAGGAGCGGGAGGTACACCGGGGAGCTGTTTTTT
j_gene: TRBJ2-5; abundance: many; d_gene: -; v_gene: TRBV2; CDR3aa: CASEYQALQETQYF; CDR3nt: TGTGCCAGCGAGTATCAAGCGCTGCAAGAGACCCAGTACTTC
j_gene: TRBJ2-1; abundance: few; d_gene: -; v_gene: TRBV7-9; CDR3aa: CASSSWADPPYNEQFF; CDR3nt: TGTGCCAGCAGCTCCTGGGCAGATCCGCCCTACAATGAGCAGTTCTTC
j_gene: TRBJ2-1; abundance: many; d_gene: -; v_gene: TRBV20-1; CDR3aa: CSARKTVYNEQFF; CDR3nt: TGCAGTGCTAGAAAGACAGTGTACAATGAGCAGTTCTTC
j_gene: TRBJ2-5; abundance: -; d_gene: -; v_gene: TRBV7-9; CDR3aa: CASTAEVAPGTQYF; CDR3nt: TGTGCCAGCACCGCGGAAGTGGCCCCCGGGACCCAGTACTTC
j_gene: TRBJ2-5; abundance: many; d_gene: TRBD2; v_gene: TRBV11-2; CDR3aa: CASSRTLGGGQETQYF; CDR3nt: TGTGCCAGCAGCCGGACCCTCGGGGGGGGACAAGAGACCCAGTACTTC
j_gene: TRBJ2-7; abundance: -; d_gene: -; v_gene: TRBV5-6; CDR3aa: CASSLWGVGGEQYF; CDR3nt: TGTGCCAGCAGCTTGTGGGGGGTTGGAGGCGAGCAGTACTTC
j_gene: TRBJ2-1; abundance: -; d_gene: TRBD2; v_gene: TRBV5-1; CDR3aa: CASSLVLAGGPYNEQFF; CDR3nt: TGCGCCAGCAGCTTGGTACTAGCGGGAGGGCCGTACAATGAGCAGTTCTTC
j_gene: TRBJ2-2; abundance: few; d_gene: TRBD1; v_gene: TRBV12-3/TRBV12-4; CDR3aa: CASSQTGDTGELFF; CDR3nt: TGTGCCAGCAGTCAGACAGGGGACACCGGGGAGCTGTTTTTT
j_gene: TRBJ2-7; abundance: many; d_gene: TRBD2; v_gene: TRBV2; CDR3aa: CASTPSQRGYEQYF; CDR3nt: TGTGCCAGCACCCCCAGCCAGCGGGGGTACGAGCAGTACTTC
j_gene: TRBJ1-5; abundance: once; d_gene: -; v_gene: TRBV28; CDR3aa: CASSPDREHQPQHF; CDR3nt: TGTGCCAGCAGCCCGGACAGAGAACATCAGCCCCAGCATTTT
j_gene: TRBJ1-1; abundance: many; d_gene: -; v_gene: TRBV7-8; CDR3aa: CASSLSPGNTEAFF; CDR3nt: TGTGCCAGCAGCTTATCCCCAGGGAACACTGAAGCTTTCTTT
j_gene: TRBJ2-7; abundance: few; d_gene: -; v_gene: TRBV7-9; CDR3aa: CASSGRTTYEQYF; CDR3nt: TGTGCCAGCAGCGGTAGGACTACCTACGAGCAGTACTTC
j_gene: TRBJ2-2; abundance: -; d_gene: -; v_gene: TRBV7-6; CDR3aa: CASSLGTGSTGELFF; CDR3nt: TGTGCCAGCAGCTTGGGAACGGGGTCCACCGGGGAGCTGTTTTTT
j_gene: TRBJ1-2; abundance: few; d_gene: -; v_gene: TRBV29-1; CDR3aa: CSVEDSRPGYTF; CDR3nt: TGCAGCGTTGAAGACTCCAGGCCTGGCTACACCTTC
j_gene: TRBJ2-1; abundance: few; d_gene: TRBD1; v_gene: TRBV4-1; CDR3aa: CASSRPGTADYNEQFF; CDR3nt: TGCGCCAGCAGCCGCCCCGGGACAGCCGATTACAATGAGCAGTTCTTC
j_gene: TRBJ2-5; abundance: many; d_gene: -; v_gene: TRBV6-2/TRBV6-3; CDR3aa: CASLLQGSGETQYF; CDR3nt: TGTGCCAGCTTATTACAGGGTAGCGGAGAGACCCAGTACTTC
j_gene: TRBJ2-1; abundance: once; d_gene: -; v_gene: TRBV10-3; CDR3aa: CAIRGTSDEQFF; CDR3nt: TGTGCCATCAGAGGGACGAGCGATGAGCAGTTCTTC
j_gene: TRBJ2-1; abundance: many; d_gene: TRBD2; v_gene: TRBV7-2; CDR3aa: CASSWTRNEQFF; CDR3nt: TGTGCCAGCAGCTGGACTAGAAATGAGCAGTTCTTC
j_gene: TRBJ2-5; abundance: -; d_gene: -; v_gene: TRBV4-1; CDR3aa: CASSQGERDLYF; CDR3nt: TGCGCCAGCAGCCAAGGCGAAAGGGACCTCTACTTC
j_gene: TRBJ2-7; abundance: few; d_gene: TRBD2; v_gene: TRBV20-1; CDR3aa: CSASGLSGRAGPHEQYF; CDR3nt: TGCAGTGCCAGTGGACTAAGCGGGAGGGCCGGACCCCACGAGCAGTACTTC
j_gene: TRBJ2-1; abundance: many; d_gene: -; v_gene: TRBV12-3/TRBV12-4; CDR3aa: CASSIGGHEQFF; CDR3nt: TGTGCCAGCAGTATCGGGGGGCATGAGCAGTTCTTC
j_gene: TRBJ2-7; abundance: few; d_gene: TRBD1; v_gene: TRBV7-2; CDR3aa: CASSFWDRGIDEQYF; CDR3nt: TGTGCCAGCAGCTTCTGGGACAGGGGAATCGACGAGCAGTACTTC
j_gene: TRBJ1-1; abundance: -; d_gene: -; v_gene: TRBV25-1; CDR3aa: CASTPGHLNTEAFF; CDR3nt: TGTGCCAGCACCCCGGGACACCTTAACACTGAAGCTTTCTTT
j_gene: TRBJ1-5; abundance: few; d_gene: -; v_gene: TRBV28; CDR3aa: CASSLGATGNQPQHF; CDR3nt: TGTGCCAGCAGTTTAGGGGCTACGGGCAATCAGCCCCAGCATTTT
j_gene: TRBJ2-1; abundance: many; d_gene: TRBD2; v_gene: TRBV24-1; CDR3aa: CATSDSGTSGRFDNEQFF; CDR3nt: TGTGCCACCAGTGATTCCGGGACTAGCGGGAGGTTCGACAATGAGCAGTTCTTC
j_gene: TRBJ1-4; abundance: many; d_gene: -; v_gene: TRBV28; CDR3aa: CASSSDGGPTNEKLFF; CDR3nt: TGTGCCAGCAGTTCGGACGGAGGACCAACTAATGAAAAACTGTTTTTT
j_gene: TRBJ1-4; abundance: -; d_gene: -; v_gene: TRBV5-1; CDR3aa: CASRAGLANEKLFF; CDR3nt: TGCGCCAGCCGGGCGGGGCTAGCTAATGAAAAACTGTTTTTT
j_gene: TRBJ2-1; abundance: few; d_gene: -; v_gene: TRBV6-2/TRBV6-3; CDR3aa: CASIKWSESPNEQFF; CDR3nt: TGTGCCAGCATCAAATGGAGCGAGAGTCCTAATGAGCAGTTCTTC
j_gene: TRBJ2-3; abundance: -; d_gene: -; v_gene: TRBV6-1; CDR3aa: CASSERRGLGTDTQYF; CDR3nt: TGTGCCAGCAGTGAGCGTAGGGGATTGGGCACAGATACGCAGTATTTT
j_gene: TRBJ2-7; abundance: -; d_gene: TRBD1; v_gene: TRBV15; CDR3aa: CATSIGGRNSYEQYF; CDR3nt: TGTGCCACCAGCATAGGGGGCAGGAACTCCTACGAGCAGTACTTC
j_gene: TRBJ1-1; abundance: many; d_gene: TRBD1; v_gene: TRBV12-3/TRBV12-4; CDR3aa: CASSSSPEGAGGGTEAFF; CDR3nt: TGTGCCAGCAGTTCATCACCGGAAGGGGCAGGGGGGGGCACTGAAGCTTTCTTT
j_gene: TRBJ2-7; abundance: once; d_gene: -; v_gene: TRBV9; CDR3aa: CASSGRQDSYEQYF; CDR3nt: TGTGCCAGCAGCGGCCGACAGGACTCCTACGAGCAGTACTTC
j_gene: TRBJ1-3; abundance: -; d_gene: -; v_gene: TRBV4-1; CDR3aa: CASSQTQGNTIYF; CDR3nt: TGCGCCAGCAGCCAGACACAGGGAAACACCATATATTTT
j_gene: TRBJ2-2; abundance: few; d_gene: -; v_gene: TRBV30; CDR3aa: CAWSVDGGTGELFF; CDR3nt: TGTGCCTGGAGTGTAGACGGTGGCACCGGGGAGCTGTTTTTT
j_gene: TRBJ2-2; abundance: few; d_gene: TRBD2; v_gene: TRBV12-3/TRBV12-4; CDR3aa: CASTAGEWIGELFF; CDR3nt: TGTGCCAGCACAGCGGGAGAATGGATCGGGGAGCTGTTTTTT
j_gene: TRBJ2-2; abundance: few; d_gene: -; v_gene: TRBV28; CDR3aa: CASSLFFMGSPRTSGELFF; CDR3nt: TGTGCCAGCTCCCTCTTCTTCATGGGATCTCCCCGGACGTCCGGGGAGCTGTTTTTT
j_gene: TRBJ2-7; abundance: -; d_gene: -; v_gene: TRBV5-5; CDR3aa: CASSLVWTPGEQYF; CDR3nt: TGTGCCAGCAGCTTGGTTTGGACGCCGGGCGAGCAGTACTTC
j_gene: TRBJ2-5; abundance: many; d_gene: TRBD2; v_gene: TRBV20-1; CDR3aa: CSASTSGAQLETQYF; CDR3nt: TGCAGTGCGTCGACTAGCGGAGCGCAGCTCGAGACCCAGTACTTC
j_gene: TRBJ1-2; abundance: many; d_gene: TRBD1; v_gene: TRBV27; CDR3aa: CASSFAGTGSHYTF; CDR3nt: TGTGCCAGCAGTTTCGCCGGGACAGGGTCCCACTACACCTTC
j_gene: TRBJ2-1; abundance: -; d_gene: TRBD2; v_gene: TRBV28; CDR3aa: CASIRPGEGREQFF; CDR3nt: TGTGCCAGCATCCGTCCGGGGGAGGGTAGGGAGCAGTTCTTC